The entry that follows covers one T cell receptor (beta chain) sequence. Its antigen remains unidentified. No much larger clonotype is one base removed from it; base qualities were not supplied. Collaborating institutions collected whole blood in K2EDTA tubes following their own protocols. Collaborator samples were shipped for TCRbeta analysis as frozen whole blood, isolated PBMCs, or DNA extracted from either sample type. TCRbeta CDR3 regions were amplified from genomic DNA by means of the immunoSEQ Assay, a bias-controlled multiplex PCR. On the study's bioinformatics: The number of nucleated cells in each sample was estimated by amplification of reference gene primers within the assay. Sequence reads were collapsed and filtered to measure the absolute abundance of every unique TCRbeta CDR3 rearrangement. For each sample, productive Simpson clonality was calculated by taking the square root of Simpson's diversity index across productive rearrangements. This immuneACCESS table, as held by TCRdb, lists in-frame sequences with V and J called but not all clones. Of the missing ones, under half trace to an unresolved V gene in checked studies; the others have no known cause. Clone size and V and J calls were adopted from that table, with D and trimming inferred from the DNA. The sample table records about 60,000 clones; more than 80% of these occur just once. Around 15% of the sample belongs to the ten largest clones.

This record belongs to a study of blood T cell repertoires in COVID-19 (TCRdb year 2020). For the wider study: Collaborator samples came from the United States, Italy and Spain and covered acute and convalescent phases of COVID-19. The prospective study material was composed of cDNA or gDNA derived from T cells, B-cell-depleted T cells, or PBMCs. Subjects who had been exposed to COVID-19, were actively infected with it, or had recovered from it provided the deeply sampled blood TCRbeta repertoires that made up the dataset. The repertoires were released in a freely available public database meant as a resource for research on the immune response to SARS-CoV-2. The samples were drawn from the first 160 participants of the ongoing ImmuneRACE study and from about 1,200 subjects provided by 6 global collaborators. The sample metadata nearly always contained a de-identified subject ID, COVID-19 status, age in years and sex. HLA class I and class II types, where available, came from metadata supplied by the sample provider rather than from assay-based typing.

Findings and caveats that apply to the study as a whole: The amount of clinical and demographic metadata varied by source and participant and was provided uncurated.

V is pared back by 1 base and J by 3 bases, with 10 bases lying between the germline termini. The germline V gene provides CDR1 SNHLY and CDR2 FYNNEI. The CDR3 runs 15 amino acids, cysteine and phenylalanine included. This entry keeps only the CDR3 DNA: 45 bases, framed from base 1. In this chain, TRBV2 is recombined with TRBJ2-1, and the D gene may be TRBD2, 6 bases matching. Sequenced: peripheral blood. This sequence originates from a human donor with active COVID-19. The donor label of this sample is uncertain. The CDR3 loop reads CASSEERAIYNEQFF. The nucleotides read TGTGCCAGCAGTGAAGAGCGGGCCATCTACAATGAGCAGTTCTTC.